Each of the 30 T cell receptor beta chains below was sequenced from the same sample in a study of OX40 agonist ivuxolimab in advanced cancers. TCRdb's copy holds only in-frame clones and misses some; the assay was immunoSEQ multiplex PCR. The sample yields approximately 86,000 clones, approximately 86% seen once. Sequenced here: CD4+ or CD8+ T cells sorted from blood, sampled in a trial of the OX40 agonist ivuxolimab. All receptors derive from an adult with an advanced solid tumor such as melanoma, head and neck, liver or kidney cancer.

The chain employs TRBV6-1 and TRBJ2-7; possible D gene TRBD1, 5 bases. CDR3 length: 14 residues. V lost 4 bases, J lost 2 bases, and 12 bases lay in between. Germline-derived CDR1 and CDR2 are MNHNS and SASEGT. In nucleotides, the CDR3 is TGTGCCAGCAGTGGGGCAGGGATAACCTACGAGCAGTACTTC. This translates into CASSGAGITYEQYF.

The chain links TRBV11-2 to TRBJ1-5, with TRBD1 matching over 12 bases. The CDR3 consists of 17 residues. The germline gives CDR1 SGHAT, CDR2 FQNNGV. Trimming removed 5 bases from V and 1 base from J; junction bases left unmatched: 6. The CDR3 sequence: CASSRGQGAGSNQPQHF. The CDR3, as DNA: TGTGCCAGCAGCCGGGGACAGGGGGCAGGGAGCAATCAGCCCCAGCATTTT.

This chain links TRBV14 with TRBJ2-7; a possible D gene is TRBD2 (5 bases). Germline CDR1 is SGHDN and CDR2 is FVKESK. V shed 2 bases and J shed 6 bases, with 8 bases lying between them. The CDR3 length is 12 residues. CDR3 DNA sequence: TGTGCCAGCAGCCAATCGGGAATCGAGCAGTACTTC. Its protein is CASSQSGIEQYF.

The chain carries TRBV6-6 and TRBJ1-5, with D uncertain. V was clipped by 0 bases and J by 7 bases, with 10 bases between them. Per germline, CDR1 MNHNY and CDR2 SVGAGI (reference sequence). The CDR3 runs to 14 residues. The CDR3 is CASSYSGSGQPQHF. Written as DNA, the CDR3 is TGTGCCAGCAGTTACTCGGGTAGCGGCCAGCCCCAGCATTTT.

V and J are TRBV7-6 and TRBJ2-1, with TRBD2 as a possible D gene (8 bases). V lost 5 bases and J lost 6, with 14 bases in between. Germline lookup yields CDR1 SGHVS and CDR2 FNYEAQ. The CDR3 spans 14 residues. In nucleotides, the CDR3 is TGTGCCAGCAGCCCGGGGGGGACAGTCAATGAGCAGTTCTTC. This translates into CASSPGGTVNEQFF.

The rearrangement joins TRBV5-8 to TRBJ2-3, with D perhaps TRBD1 (6 bases). V lost 2 bases and J lost 4, with 20 bases in between. This CDR3 is built from 17 residues. Germline assignment: CDR1 SGHTS and CDR2 YDEGEE. CDR3 region: CASSLGLRAGVADTQYF. The CDR3 coding sequence is TGTGCCAGCAGCTTAGGCCTCCGGGCAGGGGTAGCAGATACGCAGTATTTT.

The gene calls are TRBV12-5 and TRBJ1-6; weak D call: TRBD1 (5 bases). Germline CDR1 is LGHNT and CDR2 is FRNRAP. Between the trimmed V and J ends, which lost 0 bases and 0 bases, there was a span of 12 bases. The CDR3 has 18 amino acids. The CDR3 sequence is CASGLVLGVSSYNSPLHF. The CDR3 bases are TGTGCTAGTGGTTTGGTACTGGGGGTGAGCTCCTATAATTCACCCCTCCACTTT.

The chain carries TRBV27 and TRBJ1-5, with D possibly TRBD1 on 5 matching bases. CDR3 length: 16 residues. The V end was cut by 3 bases, the J end by 6 bases, with 18 bases between. The germline CDR1 and CDR2 sequences are MNHEY and SMNVEV (reference sequence). CDR3 residues: CASSFPPGEGSQPQHF. CDR3 DNA sequence: TGTGCCAGCAGTTTCCCCCCCGGAGAGGGGAGTCAGCCCCAGCATTTT.

V is TRBV6-1 and J is TRBJ1-5; D is uncertain. Trimming shortened V by 4 bases and J by 4 bases, and 11 bases separated the two germline ends. The CDR3 spans 14 residues. Looked up from germline, CDR1 is MNHNS and CDR2 is SASEGT. The CDR3 region is CASSGPGANQPQHF. CDR3 coding DNA: TGTGCCAGCAGTGGACCGGGAGCAAATCAGCCCCAGCATTTT.

The gene calls are TRBV5-1 and TRBJ2-3, with 12 bases identical to TRBD2. CDR3 length: 19 residues. V shed 1 base and J 2 bases; nucleotides not matched to a gene: 11. The germline V gene has CDR1 SGHRS and CDR2 YFSETQ. The CDR3 nucleotides read TGCGCCAGCAGCTTGTGGGGGACTAGCGGGCCCACCCCCACAGATACGCAGTATTTT. Its translation: CASSLWGTSGPTPTDTQYF.

The chain employs TRBV4-1 and TRBJ2-1; a weak D match, TRBD1 (5 bases). Germline values: CDR1 MGHRA, CDR2 YSYEKL. This CDR3 is built from 17 residues. Trimming took 1 base from V and 4 from J, leaving 17 bases between them. The CDR3 region has the DNA TGCGCCAGCAGCCAAGCCCCCGTGGGGCAAAGGTACAATGAGCAGTTCTTC. It encodes CASSQAPVGQRYNEQFF.

The CDR3 nucleotides read TGTGCCAGCAGCGTATCGAGCCCAGGGACAGCCTACGAGCAGTACTTC. This encodes CASSVSSPGTAYEQYF. V is TRBV11-3 and J is TRBJ2-7, with 7 nucleotides matching TRBD1. The CDR3 loop spans 16 amino acids. The germline V gene has CDR1 SGHNT and CDR2 YENEEA. V was pared by 5 bases and J by 2 bases, with 12 bases of the junction left unmatched. Full variable domain (missing parts from reference TRBV11-3 and TRBJ2-7): EAGVVQSPRYKIIEKKQPVAFWCNPISGHNTLYWYLQNLGQGPELLIRYENEEAVDDSQLPKDRFSAERLKGVDSTLKIQPAELGDSAVYLCASSVSSPGTAYEQYFGPGTRLTVT.

V gene TRBV5-1 combines with J gene TRBJ2-7; TRBD2 agrees at 12 bases. The CDR3 covers 13 residues. The V gene end was trimmed by 4 bases and the J gene end by 5 bases; junction bases not matched to a gene: 1. Per the germline V gene, CDR1 is SGHRS and CDR2 is YFSETQ. The CDR3 DNA reads TGCGCCAGCAGCCGACTAGCGGGGGACGAGCAGTACTTC. Translation gives CASSRLAGDEQYF.

The chain uses TRBV19 and TRBJ1-2; D is unresolved. V lost 5 bases and J 4 bases, leaving 17 bases between the germline ends. Germline CDR1 reads LNHDA; CDR2 reads SQIVND (reference sequence). The CDR3 spans 15 residues. CDR3 sequence reads: CASSSGPDASYGYTF. CDR3 DNA: TGTGCCAGTAGTTCCGGACCCGATGCATCCTATGGCTACACCTTC.

Only one count was recorded for this clone. The chain links TRBV5-1 to TRBJ1-4; D not resolved. Trimming shortened V by 2 bases and J by 7 bases, and 18 bases separated the two germline ends. Germline V gene lookup returns CDR1 SGHRS and CDR2 YFSETQ. The length of the CDR3 is 16 residues. In DNA form, the CDR3 reads TGCGCCAGCAGCTTAGGAAATGCTGGCTTCGTTGAAAAACTGTTTTTT. This sequence encodes CASSLGNAGFVEKLFF.

This chain uses TRBV7-8 with TRBJ2-5; D is unclear. The CDR3 is made up of 16 amino acids. Germline-derived CDR1 and CDR2 are SGHVS and FQNEAQ. The V end was cut by 5 bases, the J end by 5 bases, with 21 bases between. The chain's CDR3 is CASSPRSATSRETQYF. DNA for the CDR3: TGTGCCAGCAGCCCTCGATCGGCAACCTCGAGGGAGACCCAGTACTTC.

The chain recombines TRBV7-9 with TRBJ1-2, with 7 bases aligning to TRBD1. The CDR3 is made up of 14 amino acids. Germline assignment: CDR1 SEHNR and CDR2 FQNEAQ (reference sequence). Germline trimming cut 6 bases from V and 2 bases from J; bases unmatched to any gene: 6. CDR3 in amino acids: CASSLEQGNYGYTF. DNA for the CDR3: TGTGCCAGCAGTCTTGAACAGGGGAACTATGGCTACACCTTC.

V and J are TRBV18 and TRBJ2-6; no definite D call. This CDR3 region has 13 residues. In germline, CDR1 is KGHSH, CDR2 LQKENI. The ends were cut back, 0 bases at V and 3 bases at J, with 0 bases in the middle. CDR3 loop: CASSPPGANVLTF. CDR3 nucleotides: TGTGCCAGCTCACCACCTGGGGCCAACGTCCTGACTTTC.

The chain is built from TRBV7-6 and TRBJ1-5; D is undetermined. This CDR3 contains 9 residues. V dropped 11 bases and J dropped 9 bases, with 8 bases sitting between them. CDR1 is SGHVS and CDR2 is FNYEAQ in the germline V gene. CDR3 in DNA: TGTGCCTACTTTTGGCCCCAGCATTTT. It yields the protein CAYFWPQHF.

The chain links TRBV4-2 to TRBJ2-1; 9 bases are shared with TRBD2. Trimming at V came to 1 base and at J to 8 bases, leaving 9 bases not matched to a gene. The CDR3 length is 16 residues. Germline values: CDR1 LGHNA, CDR2 YNFKEQ. CDR3 protein: CASSQGTSGGPHEQFF. The CDR3 DNA sequence: TGTGCCAGCAGCCAAGGTACAAGCGGGGGGCCGCATGAGCAGTTCTTC.

The chain is built from TRBV6-1 and TRBJ2-7; D is undetermined. CDR3 size: 14 residues. Trimming took 2 bases from V and 5 from J, leaving 13 bases between them. Germline V lookup: CDR1 MNHNS, CDR2 SASEGT. In nucleotides, the CDR3 is TGTGCCAGCAGTGAAAGTCTTCAGAAGGACGAGCAGTACTTC. Translated, it gives CASSESLQKDEQYF.

The chain employs TRBV6-5 and TRBJ2-7; D is undetermined. V shed 0 bases and J shed 0 bases, with 9 bases lying between them. The CDR3 length is 15 residues. CDR1 is MNHEY, CDR2 SVGAGI, per germline. CDR3 DNA: TGTGCCAGCAGTTACTCGTGGGTTGGCTCCTACGAGCAGTACTTC. Amino acid sequence: CASSYSWVGSYEQYF.

V is TRBV11-3 and J is TRBJ1-2; possibly TRBD1 for D (5 bases). V was cut by 1 base and J by 2 bases, with 8 bases left in between. CDR3 size: 14 residues. CDR1 SGHNT and CDR2 YENEEA come from the germline V gene. The CDR3 here is CASSLVGGNYGYTF. CDR3 coding DNA: TGTGCCAGCAGCTTAGTGGGGGGAAACTATGGCTACACCTTC.

The rearrangement joins TRBV11-3 to TRBJ2-3, with TRBD2 matching over 12 bases. Germline CDR1 and CDR2: SGHNT and YENEEA. CDR3 length equals 16 residues. With 1 base clipped from V and 5 bases from J, the junction kept 4 bases outside the gene matches. The CDR3 nucleotides are TGTGCCAGCAGCTTAGGACTAGCGGGGGTCCTAGATACGCAGTATTTT. As protein: CASSLGLAGVLDTQYF.

The chain employs TRBV7-8 and TRBJ1-1; tentative D call: TRBD1 (6 bases). There are 15 residues in the CDR3. Looked up from germline, CDR1 is SGHVS and CDR2 is FQNEAQ. Trimming shortened V by 4 bases and J by 0 bases, and 12 bases separated the two germline ends. The CDR3 DNA sequence: TGTGCCAGCAGCTGGAGTAGGGGGTTGAACACTGAAGCTTTCTTT. The encoded protein is CASSWSRGLNTEAFF. The full variable domain, its missing parts supplied by reference TRBV7-8 and TRBJ1-1, is GAGVSQSPRYKVAKRGQDVALRCDPISGHVSLFWYQQALGQGPEFLTYFQNEAQLDKSGLPSDRFFAERPEGSVSTLKIQRTQQEDSAVYLCASSWSRGLNTEAFFGQGTRLTVV.

The chain employs TRBV6-6 and TRBJ1-3, with no clear D. Per the germline V gene, CDR1 is MNHNY and CDR2 is SVGAGI (reference sequence). V lost 0 bases, J lost 5 bases, and 8 bases lay in between. CDR3 length: 14 amino acids. CDR3 nucleotide sequence: TGTGCCAGCAGTTACTCGGGCGGCAGAAACACCATATATTTT. Residues: CASSYSGGRNTIYF.

The chain combines TRBV6-6 with TRBJ1-1; tentative D call: TRBD1 (5 bases). Trimming stripped 5 bases from V and 6 bases from J, with 19 bases between. Germline loops: CDR1 MNHNY, CDR2 SVGAGI (reference sequence). The CDR3 length is 15 residues. The CDR3 DNA is TGTGCCAGCAGTAATCCAGGACAAGCTCGCGCTGAAGCTTTCTTT. It yields the protein CASSNPGQARAEAFF.

V is TRBV2 and J is TRBJ1-1; 7 positions agree with TRBD1. Germline loops: CDR1 SNHLY, CDR2 FYNNEI. The V and J ends lost 7 bases and 0 bases, in that order; junction bases with no gene match: 14. The CDR3 has 17 residues. In nucleotides, the CDR3 is TGTGCCAGCACCGCCGGGACAGTTTCACTTATGAACACTGAAGCTTTCTTT. This sequence encodes CASTAGTVSLMNTEAFF.

The gene calls are TRBV11-3 and TRBJ1-1; D remains ambiguous. This CDR3 has 13 amino acids. Trimming cost V 5 bases and J 0 bases, with 7 bases left between them. CDR1 and CDR2 from the germline V gene are SGHNT and YENEEA. The CDR3 DNA is TGTGCCAGCAGCCCTCATTTGAACACTGAAGCTTTCTTT. Its translation is CASSPHLNTEAFF.

J is TRBJ1-2 and V is TRBV7-9; D is possibly TRBD1 (5 bases). CDR1 and CDR2 (germline): SEHNR, FQNEAQ (reference sequence). The CDR3 is 13 amino acids. Trimming cost V 5 bases and J 8 bases, with 15 bases left between them. The CDR3 protein is CASSRDRRAGYTF. The CDR3 region has the DNA TGTGCCAGCAGCCGGGACCGCCGGGCGGGCTACACCTTC.